A selection of T cell receptor beta chains follows, all from one sample in a study of radiotherapy plus CTLA-4 blockade in lung cancer. The repertoire was sequenced with immunoSEQ multiplex PCR; TCRdb's copy has only in-frame clones and lacks some. The sample lists over 80,000 clones, under 90% occurring once. This specimen was peripheral blood, taken from a patient treated with radiotherapy plus ipilimumab. These receptors all stem from a human donor with non-small cell lung cancer who had stable disease on radiotherapy plus ipilimumab. CDR3s include the opening cysteine and the closing phenylalanine or tryptophan. Fields, in order: V gene, CDR3 protein.

TRBV27 CARKRTDTQYF
TRBV19 CASSILGQLGNLIKPQHF
TRBV7-6 CASSQSGPTGNTIYF
TRBV6-4 CASQIGPGPYEQYF
TRBV2 CASGLDGQETQYF
TRBV28 CASKGRRYGYGYTF
TRBV30 CAWTVAMNTEAFF
TRBV9 CASSVAGASYEQYF
TRBV2 CASSEASKTYVDFYEQYF
TRBV10-3 CAISQLAGGTNEQFF
TRBV28 CASSFPEGQVTNTGELFF
TRBV18 CASSPPTGVQETQYF
TRBV30 CAWNRRRRYGYTF
TRBV21-1 CASSKGRASGRYNEQFF
TRBV5-1 CASSLDGTGNSGANVLTF
TRBV6-1 CASKFRGSFQETQYF
TRBV9 CASSPYGGSQETQYF